These T cell receptor beta chains were read from a single sample in a study of regulatory T cells in long-lasting Graves disease. TCRdb ran MiXCR on the multiplex PCR reads and lists one entry per CDR3 protein. Seen here are 540,000 or so distinct CDR3 sequences, around an eighth observed once, and the top ten hold roughly 10%. These records were also assigned to another study, of T cells in Graves' hyperthyroidism and ophthalmopathy.

The specimen comprised peripheral blood mononuclear cells (PBMCs), sampled at new diagnosis, from a patient treated with antithyroid drugs. Every receptor here comes from a man aged 25 to 40 with Graves disease. The CDR3 runs from the conserved cysteine through the conserved F or W. The order of the fields is V gene, CDR3 length, D gene, J gene, clone size, CDR3 DNA, CDR3 protein. D genes are given only for firm matches. Clone size appears in some rows only: once, few, many, or a class for an expanded clone.

TRBV5-1	16	TRBD1	TRBJ2-5	.	TGCGCCAGCAGCGGCCCCACCGGGACAGCACAAGAGACCCAGTACTTC	CASSGPTGTAQETQYF
TRBV20-1	14	.	TRBJ1-3	.	TGCAGTGCTTCCCGGGGCGTCTCTGGAAACACCATATATTTT	CSASRGVSGNTIYF
TRBV29-1	13	.	TRBJ2-5	few	TGCAGCGTCGCCCCGACAGCCCAAGAGACCCAGTACTTC	CSVAPTAQETQYF
TRBV30	14	.	TRBJ1-2	few	TGTGCCTGGAGACTAGAGACAATAGGCCATGGCTACACCTTC	CAWRLETIGHGYTF
TRBV6-1	13	.	TRBJ2-3	.	TGTGCCAGCAGATCTCAAGAGACAGATACGCAGTATTTT	CASRSQETDTQYF
TRBV6-1	14	.	TRBJ1-5	once	TGTGCCAGCAGAGGGAGGATTAGCAATCAGCCCCAGCATTTT	CASRGRISNQPQHF
TRBV9	17	.	TRBJ1-3	.	TGTGCCAGCAGCGTAGACGGACAGAGGGGCTCTGGAAACACCATATATTTT	CASSVDGQRGSGNTIYF
TRBV28	13	.	TRBJ1-1	many	TGTGCCAGCAGTTTATCGGGGGCAGAAGGAGCTTTCTTT	CASSLSGAEGAFF
TRBV29-1	13	.	TRBJ2-3	.	TGCAGCGTTGGCTCGCGGGGCCCAGATACGCAGTATTTT	CSVGSRGPDTQYF
TRBV6-1	15	TRBD2	TRBJ2-1	many	TGTGCCAGCAGTGAAATGGGCGGGAGAATCTATGAGCAGTTCTTC	CASSEMGGRIYEQFF
TRBV28	12	.	TRBJ2-5	many	TGTGCCAGCACGGGAGAAGTGGAGACCCAGTACTTC	CASTGEVETQYF
TRBV12-3/TRBV12-4	12	.	TRBJ1-2	many	TGTGCCAGCACCCAGAATAACTATGGCTACACCTTC	CASTQNNYGYTF
TRBV27	16	TRBD2	TRBJ2-7	many	TGTGCCAGCAGTCCGAGACTAGCGGGAACCTCCCACGAGCAGTACTTC	CASSPRLAGTSHEQYF
TRBV12-3/TRBV12-4	14	.	TRBJ1-2	.	TGTGCCAGCAGTCCCAGGACTGGGAGCTATGGCTACACCTTC	CASSPRTGSYGYTF
TRBV9	15	TRBD2	TRBJ2-5	.	TGTGCCAGCAGCGTAGAGGCGGGAGCTTGGGAGACCCAGTACTTC	CASSVEAGAWETQYF
TRBV2	13	TRBD2	TRBJ2-1	many	TGTGCCAGCAGGGGGACTAGTTCGATTGAGCAGTTCTTC	CASRGTSSIEQFF
TRBV7-3	19	TRBD2	TRBJ2-3	many	TGTGCCAGCAGCCGGGGACTAGCGGATCCCGCGGGTGGCACAGATACGCAGTATTTT	CASSRGLADPAGGTDTQYF
TRBV20-1	13	.	TRBJ2-5	.	TGCAGTGCTACCTCTCTACCCCTCGAGACCCAGTACTTC	CSATSLPLETQYF
TRBV29-1	13	.	TRBJ2-7	.	TGCAGCGTTGGTGACCGGAACTCCTACGAGCAGTACTTC	CSVGDRNSYEQYF
TRBV5-6	15	.	TRBJ1-5	many	TGTGCCAGCAGCCGTGGCGTGGGAGAGGGACAGCCCCAGCATTTT	CASSRGVGEGQPQHF
TRBV6-1	17	.	TRBJ2-3	.	TGTGCCAGCCGAGGGGGAGGGGGTGTTTTCCTGGCAGATACGCAGTATTTT	CASRGGGGVFLADTQYF
TRBV29-1	14	.	TRBJ2-7	few	TGCAGCGTTGCATCTAGGACAGACAACTACGAGCAGTACTTC	CSVASRTDNYEQYF
TRBV5-1	16	TRBD2	TRBJ2-1	many	TGCGCCAGCAGCTTGGAGGGGGCTAGCGGGGATGGTGAGCAGTTCTTC	CASSLEGASGDGEQFF
TRBV28	16	.	TRBJ1-5	many	TGTGCCAGCAGCCCGCGGGGGGGCCCAGGCAATCAGCCCCAGCATTTT	CASSPRGGPGNQPQHF
TRBV25-1	12	.	TRBJ1-2	.	TGTGCCAGCAGAAGGGCCTCCGGGGGCTACACCTTC	CASRRASGGYTF
TRBV10-3	14	TRBD2	TRBJ2-1	few	TGTGCCATCAGTGGACTAGCGCCCCCCCATGAGCAGTTCTTC	CAISGLAPPHEQFF
TRBV5-1	20	TRBD2	TRBJ2-2	.	TGCGCCAGCAGCTCGCCCCGACTAGCGGGAGGGCCTAGGAACACCGGGGAGCTGTTTTTT	CASSSPRLAGGPRNTGELFF
TRBV12-3/TRBV12-4	12	.	TRBJ1-1	many	TGTGCCAGCACCCCTTCGGGCACTGAAGCTTTCTTT	CASTPSGTEAFF
TRBV13	13	.	TRBJ1-1	many	TGTGCCAGCAGCTTAGAACAGGCCACTGAAGCTTTCTTT	CASSLEQATEAFF
TRBV12-5	12	.	TRBJ2-2	many	TGTGCGTCGTCGGGATGGACCGGGGAGCTGTTTTTT	CASSGWTGELFF
TRBV5-1	12	.	TRBJ2-5	few	TGCGCCACCGGAGGGGAGCAAGGGACCCAGTACTTC	CATGGEQGTQYF
TRBV20-1	15	TRBD2	TRBJ2-2	many	TGCAGTGCCCCGAGAAGCGGGATGGTCGTGGGGGAGCTGTTTTTT	CSAPRSGMVVGELFF
TRBV20-1	13	.	TRBJ1-5	many	TGCAGTGCTAGGGAGGACCCCGAACAGCCCCAGCATTTT	CSAREDPEQPQHF
TRBV25-1	14	.	TRBJ1-1	few	TGTGCCAGCAGTGAAGGGGGGTGGAACACTGAAGCTTTCTTT	CASSEGGWNTEAFF
TRBV10-1	14	TRBD1	TRBJ2-7	many	TGCGCCAGCAGTACCGGGACAGGCCCCTACGAGCAGTACTTC	CASSTGTGPYEQYF
TRBV2	13	.	TRBJ1-1	.	TGTGCCAGCAAACGGGACGAGGACACTGAAGCTTTCTTT	CASKRDEDTEAFF
TRBV11-2	13	.	TRBJ1-4	many	TGTGCCAGCAGCCCCTCCCGAGCGGAAAAACTGTTTTTT	CASSPSRAEKLFF
TRBV28	14	.	TRBJ1-5	many	TGTGCCACCACGGTATTCAGGGGCAATCAGCCCCAGCATTTT	CATTVFRGNQPQHF
TRBV13	16	.	TRBJ1-1	few	TGTGCCAGCAGCCCTCAGAGAAAGGGATATAACACTGAAGCTTTCTTT	CASSPQRKGYNTEAFF
TRBV24-1	16	TRBD2	TRBJ2-7	many	TGTGCCACCAGGAACGGGCTAGCGGGGAGCTCCTACGAGCAGTACTTC	CATRNGLAGSSYEQYF
TRBV13	18	TRBD2	TRBJ2-2	many	TGTGCCAGCAGCTTATTTAAGTACGGGAGGAGGAACACCGGGGAGCTGTTTTTT	CASSLFKYGRRNTGELFF
TRBV5-6	15	.	TRBJ2-5	few	TGTGCCAGCAGCTTGATGTCCCTCGCTCAAGAGACCCAGTACTTC	CASSLMSLAQETQYF
TRBV9	16	TRBD1	TRBJ1-1	many	TGTGCCAGCAGCTCCACTCCCGGGACAGGGGTCACTGAAGCTTTCTTT	CASSSTPGTGVTEAFF
TRBV5-6	18	.	TRBJ2-3	many	TGTGCCAGCAGCTTTCACACCCTCCCGCGGAGTAGCGCAGATACGCAGTATTTT	CASSFHTLPRSSADTQYF
TRBV12-3/TRBV12-4	16	TRBD1	TRBJ1-6	many	TGTGCCAGCACCACCCGACAGGGGGCCGCAAGATCACCCCTCCACTTT	CASTTRQGAARSPLHF
TRBV12-3/TRBV12-4	14	.	TRBJ2-7	.	TGTGCCAGCAGTGCCCAGGGTTCCTCCCACGAGCAGTACTTC	CASSAQGSSHEQYF
TRBV7-2	13	.	TRBJ2-3	many	TGTGCCAGCAGCCATCTAAACACAGATACGCAGTATTTT	CASSHLNTDTQYF
TRBV11-1	14	.	TRBJ2-5	many	TGTGCCAGCAGCTTCCAGGGGTCTCAAGAGACCCAGTACTTC	CASSFQGSQETQYF